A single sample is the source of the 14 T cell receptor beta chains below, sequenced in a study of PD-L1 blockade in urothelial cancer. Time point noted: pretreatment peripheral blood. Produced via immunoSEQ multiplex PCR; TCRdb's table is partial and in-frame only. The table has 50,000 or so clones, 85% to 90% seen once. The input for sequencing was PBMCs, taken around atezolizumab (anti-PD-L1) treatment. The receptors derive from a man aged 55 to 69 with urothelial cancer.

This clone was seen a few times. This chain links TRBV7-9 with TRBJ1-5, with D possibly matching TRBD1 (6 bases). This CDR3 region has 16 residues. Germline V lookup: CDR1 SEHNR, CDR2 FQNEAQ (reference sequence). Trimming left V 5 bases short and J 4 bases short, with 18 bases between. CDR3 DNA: TGTGCCAGCAGCCTCCAGGGGATAGGAGCTAATCAGCCCCAGCATTTT. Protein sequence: CASSLQGIGANQPQHF.

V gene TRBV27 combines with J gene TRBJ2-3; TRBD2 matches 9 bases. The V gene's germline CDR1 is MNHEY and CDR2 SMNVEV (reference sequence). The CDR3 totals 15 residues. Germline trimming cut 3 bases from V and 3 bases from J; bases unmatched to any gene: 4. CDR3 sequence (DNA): TGTGCCAGCAGTTTGGGCGGGGGGGAAACAGATACGCAGTATTTT. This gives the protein CASSLGGGETDTQYF.

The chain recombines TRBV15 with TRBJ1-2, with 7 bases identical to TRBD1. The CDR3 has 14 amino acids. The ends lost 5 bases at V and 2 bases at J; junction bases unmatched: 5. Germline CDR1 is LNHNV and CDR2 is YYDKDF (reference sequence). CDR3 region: CATSWDRTNYGYTF. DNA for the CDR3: TGTGCCACCAGCTGGGACAGAACCAACTATGGCTACACCTTC.

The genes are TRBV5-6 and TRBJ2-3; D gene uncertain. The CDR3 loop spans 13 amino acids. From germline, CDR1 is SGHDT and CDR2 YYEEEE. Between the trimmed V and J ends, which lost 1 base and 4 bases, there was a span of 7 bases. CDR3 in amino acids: CASSLTASDTQYF. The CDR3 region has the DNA TGTGCCAGCAGCTTGACAGCTTCAGATACGCAGTATTTT. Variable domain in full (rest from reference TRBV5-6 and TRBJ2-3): DAGVTQSPTHLIKTRGQQVTLRCSPKSGHDTVSWYQQALGQGPQFIFQYYEEEERQRGNFPDRFSGHQFPNYSSELNVNALLLGDSALYLCASSLTASDTQYFGPGTRLTVL.

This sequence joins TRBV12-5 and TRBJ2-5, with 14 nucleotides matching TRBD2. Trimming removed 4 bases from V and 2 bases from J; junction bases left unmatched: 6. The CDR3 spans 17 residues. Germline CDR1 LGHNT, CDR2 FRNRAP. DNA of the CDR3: TGTGCTAGTGGTTCAGGACTAGCGGGGGGCGTTCAAGAGACCCAGTACTTC. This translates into CASGSGLAGGVQETQYF.

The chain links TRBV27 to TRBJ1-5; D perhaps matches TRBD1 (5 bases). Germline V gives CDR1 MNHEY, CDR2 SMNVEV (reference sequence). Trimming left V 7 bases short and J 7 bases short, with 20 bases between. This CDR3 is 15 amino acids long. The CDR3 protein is CASTPGGEVRQPQHF. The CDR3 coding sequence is TGTGCCAGCACACCGGGGGGGGAGGTGAGGCAGCCCCAGCATTTT.

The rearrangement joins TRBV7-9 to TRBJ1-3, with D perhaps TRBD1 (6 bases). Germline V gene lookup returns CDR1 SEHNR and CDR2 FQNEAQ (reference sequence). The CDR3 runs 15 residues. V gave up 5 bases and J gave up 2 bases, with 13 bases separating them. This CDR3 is CASSPAYRAGNTIYF. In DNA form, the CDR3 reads TGTGCCAGCAGCCCAGCTTACAGGGCTGGAAACACCATATATTTT. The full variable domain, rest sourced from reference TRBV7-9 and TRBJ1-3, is DTGVSQNPRHKITKRGQNVTFRCDPISEHNRLYWYRQTLGQGPEFLTYFQNEAQLEKSRLLSDRFSAERPKGSFSTLEIQRTEQGDSAMYLCASSPAYRAGNTIYFGEGSWLTVV.

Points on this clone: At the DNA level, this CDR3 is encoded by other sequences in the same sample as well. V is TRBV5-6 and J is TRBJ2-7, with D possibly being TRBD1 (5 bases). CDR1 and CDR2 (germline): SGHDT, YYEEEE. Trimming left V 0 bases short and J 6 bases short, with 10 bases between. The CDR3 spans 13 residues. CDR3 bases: TGTGCCAGCAGCTTGGGCCAGGGCCGCGAGCAGTACTTC. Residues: CASSLGQGREQYF.

In DNA, the CDR3 is TGTGCCTGGAGTGTACTCGCAGGGGTTGACTATGGCTACACCTTC. Translated: CAWSVLAGVDYGYTF. This chain uses TRBV30 with TRBJ1-2, with D maybe TRBD1 (6 bases). This CDR3 is built from 15 residues. Trimming removed 0 bases at V and 3 bases at J, with 14 bases between. The germline V gene has CDR1 GTSNPN and CDR2 SVGIG (reference sequence).

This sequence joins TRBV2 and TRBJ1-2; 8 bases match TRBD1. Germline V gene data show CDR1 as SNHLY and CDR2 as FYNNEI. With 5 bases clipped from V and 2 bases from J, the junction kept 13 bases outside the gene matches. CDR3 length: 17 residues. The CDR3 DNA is TGTGCCAGCAGTCGTACCCAGGGGGCAGGTGCAAACTATGGCTACACCTTC. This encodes CASSRTQGAGANYGYTF. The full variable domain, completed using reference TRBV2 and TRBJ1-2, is EPEVTQTPSHQVTQMGQEVILRCVPISNHLYFYWYRQILGQKVEFLVSFYNNEISEKSEIFDDQFSVERPDGSNFTLKIRSTKLEDSAMYFCASSRTQGAGANYGYTFGSGTRLTVV.

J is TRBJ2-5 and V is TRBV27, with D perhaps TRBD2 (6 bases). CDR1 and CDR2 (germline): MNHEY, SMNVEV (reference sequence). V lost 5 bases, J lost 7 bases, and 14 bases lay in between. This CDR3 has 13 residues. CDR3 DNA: TGTGCCAGCAGTCCTCCCGGGAGAGCGACCCAGTACTTC. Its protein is CASSPPGRATQYF.

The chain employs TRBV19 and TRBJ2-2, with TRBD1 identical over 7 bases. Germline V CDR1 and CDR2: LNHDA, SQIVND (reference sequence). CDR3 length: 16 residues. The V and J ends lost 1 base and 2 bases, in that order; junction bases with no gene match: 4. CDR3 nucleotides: TGTGCCAGTAGTATAGGAGACAGGGTCAACACCGGGGAGCTGTTTTTT. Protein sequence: CASSIGDRVNTGELFF.

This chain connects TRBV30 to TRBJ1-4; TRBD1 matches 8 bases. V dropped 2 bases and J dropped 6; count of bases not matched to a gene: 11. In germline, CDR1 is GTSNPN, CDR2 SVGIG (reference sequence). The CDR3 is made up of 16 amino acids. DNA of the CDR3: TGTGCCTGGAGTTATATGGTGGACAGGGCGCATGAAAAACTGTTTTTT. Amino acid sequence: CAWSYMVDRAHEKLFF.

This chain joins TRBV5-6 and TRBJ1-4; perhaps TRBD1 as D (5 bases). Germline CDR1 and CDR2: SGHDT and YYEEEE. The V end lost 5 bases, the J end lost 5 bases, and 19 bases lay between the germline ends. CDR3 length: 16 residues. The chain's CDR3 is CASRPYTGTQNEKLFF. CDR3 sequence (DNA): TGTGCCAGCAGGCCATATACCGGGACTCAGAATGAAAAACTGTTTTTT.